This T cell receptor (beta chain) came from a study of blood T cell repertoires in COVID-19. Across the whole study: Samples representing acute and convalescent COVID-19 were sourced from the United States, Italy and Spain. T cells, B-cell-depleted T cells, or PBMCs supplied cDNA or gDNA.

V gave up 2 bases and J gave up 1 base, with 7 bases separating them. Germline values: CDR1 SGHVS, CDR2 FQNEAQ. This CDR3 is built from 14 residues. In the authors' workflow: Amplification from reference gene primers served as the basis for estimated nucleated cell counts. Sequenced by immunoSEQ multiplex PCR; TCRdb stores in-frame clones only, minus some. V, J and clone size are taken as reported in that table, and D and trimming were inferred from the DNA itself. The data show about 270,000 clones, about 81% seen once. The sample was peripheral blood. The sequence was collected from a human donor with COVID-19, enrolled during active disease. The donor label of this sample is uncertain. The genes are TRBV7-8 and TRBJ2-3; no clear D gene. CDR3 region: CASSLLSRTDTQYF. Written as DNA, the CDR3 is TGTGCCAGCAGCTTACTATCCCGCACAGATACGCAGTATTTT. The variable domain in full, completed from reference TRBV7-8 and TRBJ2-3, reads GAGVSQSPRYKVAKRGQDVALRCDPISGHVSLFWYQQALGQGPEFLTYFQNEAQLDKSGLPSDRFFAERPEGSVSTLKIQRTQQEDSAVYLCASSLLSRTDTQYFGPGTRLTVL.